This T cell receptor beta chain was captured by sequencing in a study of T cells in Graves' hyperthyroidism and ophthalmopathy (dated 2019 in TCRdb). Background for the entire study: To identify distinguishing TCR V-J signatures, a discovery cohort of 90 to 100 patients was used, comprising under 45 with Graves' ophthalmopathy and some 57 with stable Graves' hyperthyroidism. Prospective prediction of ophthalmopathy was tested in an independent validation cohort consisting of some 18 hyperthyroidism patients and over 15 patients who later progressed to ophthalmopathy. The roughly 90 discovery patients were divided at random into training and test sets in a 7:3 ratio. Thyroid tissue and blood T-cell repertoires from six Graves' hyperthyroidism patients were also compared in the study. After blood sampling, hyperthyroidism patients were treated with methimazole at a starting dose of 30 mg daily, and ophthalmopathy patients were treated with high-dose intravenous methylprednisolone. The paper reports TCR Vbeta CDR3 sequencing of approximately 130 peripheral blood samples: 43 ophthalmopathy, 70 to 85 hyperthyroidism and approximately 17 progressor patients. Here is what the overall study found, with its caveats: In cross-validation, a model built on a 13 V-J signature told ophthalmopathy apart from stable hyperthyroidism with roughly 87% sensitivity and about 81% specificity, and in testing the same model reached 80%/75%. Most expanded thyroid clonotypes (frequency above 0.001) were also detected in blood, suggesting blood repertoires may reflect thyroid immune responses. Sample size was not statistically predetermined, and blinding of investigators to group allocation was not performed. In validation, progression to ophthalmopathy was predicted by the model with around 70% sensitivity and roughly 76% specificity, a median of 6.5 months before onset.

Looking up the germline V gene yields CDR1 SGDLS and CDR2 YYNGEE. CDR3 length: 14 amino acids, cysteine to phenylalanine. The sequence is cut down to CDR3 DNA, 42 bases in frame from base 1. Relative to germline, V is missing 2 bases and J is missing 6 bases, with 3 bases of the junction outside any gene match. The study excluded patients with uncontrolled infections, other autoimmune diseases, pregnancy or lactation. Diagnoses were established on the basis of clinical symptoms, serum thyroxine and TRAb, thyroid ultrasound, and orbital computed tomography. Total RNA was extracted with Trizol reagent, and quality was checked on an Agilent 2100 Bioanalyzer. The TCR beta CDR3 regions were amplified from the RNA transcripts. The TCR CDR3 was subjected to a first round of RT-PCR using the HTBI primer set and the Qiagen OneStep RT-PCR kit. Libraries were constructed in a second round of multiplex PCR, after which size selection and purification were carried out. Sequencing of the libraries was done on an Illumina HiSeq2000 using paired-end 100 bp reads. The original pipeline was this. SOAPnuke was used to process the raw data, removing reads that contained adapters or uncalled bases, had a mean Phred below 15, or lacked an exact match to the constant primer or identifier. High-quality paired reads were merged with COPE v1.2.5, and unique nucleotide sequences were defined as clonotypes. MiTCR v1.1 was used to align the clonotypes against IMGT TRBV, TRBD and TRBJ reference segments. Analysis was restricted to V-J combinations with a frequency above 0.0001, which covered 98% to 99.2% of repertoires. The TCS score was defined as the ratio of F50 (clonal expansion) to E x V (chaos), calculated using BLOSUM62-based TCRdist between CDR3 peptides within each V-J. Welch's t-statistics and random forest reduced fewer than 550 V-J features to roughly 13, which were used in a naive Bayes classifier (R e1071). Thyroid-blood repertoire similarity was quantified with the Morisita-Horn index. The raw public data were reprocessed by TCRdb itself: fastp quality trimming at Q25, MiXCR clonotype calling, in-frame beta chains only. CDR3 protein sequences are deduplicated, and each keeps its most common genes and DNA. It is TCRdb's table, rather than the study itself, that gives the V and J calls and clone size. The sample includes 500,000 to 600,000 distinct CDR3 sequences, with 46% observed a single time. Of the sample, roughly 19% falls within the top ten clones.

This clonotype was picked up many times. Its antigen is not yet known. No base qualities exist here, and no much larger clone lies one base off it. The sequenced material came from peripheral blood or thyroid tissue (not recorded which). The clonotype comes from an adult woman with Graves' disease, either hyperthyroidism or ophthalmopathy (not recorded which). The V and J genes are TRBV9 and TRBJ2-7, and 12 bases in between align with TRBD2. The sequenced DNA: TGTGCCAGCAGCGTGACTAGCGGGAGAAGCGAGCAGTACTTC. This sequence encodes CASSVTSGRSEQYF.